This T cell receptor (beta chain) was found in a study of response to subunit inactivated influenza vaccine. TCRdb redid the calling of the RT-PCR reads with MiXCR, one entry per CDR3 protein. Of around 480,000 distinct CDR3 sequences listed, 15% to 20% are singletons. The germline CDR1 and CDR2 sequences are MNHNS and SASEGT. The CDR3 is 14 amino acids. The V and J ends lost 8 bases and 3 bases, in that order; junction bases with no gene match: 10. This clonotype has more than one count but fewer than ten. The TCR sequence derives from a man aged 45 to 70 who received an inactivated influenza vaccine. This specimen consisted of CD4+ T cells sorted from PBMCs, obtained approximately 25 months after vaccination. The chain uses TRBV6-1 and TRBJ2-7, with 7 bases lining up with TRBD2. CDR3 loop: CASASGLGSYEQYF. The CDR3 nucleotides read TGTGCCAGCGCGAGTGGACTAGGGAGCTACGAGCAGTACTTC.